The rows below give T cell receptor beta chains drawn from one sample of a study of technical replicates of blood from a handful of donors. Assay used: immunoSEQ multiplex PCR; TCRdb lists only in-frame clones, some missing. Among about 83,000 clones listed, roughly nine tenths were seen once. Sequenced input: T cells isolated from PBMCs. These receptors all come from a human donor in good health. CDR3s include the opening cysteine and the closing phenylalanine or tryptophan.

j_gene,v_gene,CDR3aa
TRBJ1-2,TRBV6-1,CASRQGFGYTF
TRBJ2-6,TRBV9,CASSVGGSGANVLTF
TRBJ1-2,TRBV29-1,CSVDRDTWHYGYTF
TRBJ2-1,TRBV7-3,CASSLKPPSGRSYNEQFF
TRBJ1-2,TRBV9,CASSSKWGLGDYGYTF
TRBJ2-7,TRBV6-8,CASSYLSDRRYEQYF
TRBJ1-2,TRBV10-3,CANKQGVDYGYTF
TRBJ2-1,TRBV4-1,CASSQAQREGNEQFF
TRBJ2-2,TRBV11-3,CASRGTSGMGELFF
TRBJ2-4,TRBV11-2,CASSLLSGSSVQYF
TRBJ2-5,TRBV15,CATSSAETSEEETQYF
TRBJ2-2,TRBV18,CASSFQGAQVTGELFF
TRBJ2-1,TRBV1,CTSSQDWGENYNEQFF
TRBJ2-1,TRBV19,CAASTPGGPRPFYNEQFF
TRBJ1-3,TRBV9,CASSVRDRGNTIYF
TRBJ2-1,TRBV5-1,CASSLEMRTSGRINEQFF
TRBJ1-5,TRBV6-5,CASSLRGGTQPQHF
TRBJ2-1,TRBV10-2,CASSDQNYNEQFF
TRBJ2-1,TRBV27,CASSLGSRTYNEQFF